The 17 T cell receptor beta chains given below trace back to one sample, sequenced in a study of PD-L1 blockade in urothelial cancer. Some clones are missing from TCRdb's copy, which holds only in-frame ones; the method was immunoSEQ multiplex PCR. Among more than 70,000 clones listed, roughly nine tenths were seen once. This sample comprised PBMCs, obtained around atezolizumab (anti-PD-L1) treatment. These TCRs come from a man aged 55 to 70 with urothelial cancer.

This clone showed up just a few times. The J gene is TRBJ1-5, the V gene TRBV5-8; no firm D call. The CDR3 contains 13 residues. The V and J ends lost 1 base and 5 bases respectively, with 7 bases between them. The germline CDR1 and CDR2 sequences are SGHTS and YDEGEE. The CDR3 loop reads CASSLSADQPQHF. The CDR3, as DNA: TGTGCCAGCAGCTTGAGTGCAGATCAGCCCCAGCATTTT.

The chain combines TRBV5-1 with TRBJ2-5, with a weak D call TRBD1 (6 bases). The J call is doubtful: the DNA matches TRBJ2-7 better. Per germline, CDR1 SGHRS and CDR2 YFSETQ. The CDR3 has 16 residues. The CDR3 reads CASSLRLRTASHEQYF. CDR3 sequence (DNA): TGCGCCAGCAGCTTGAGGCTTCGGACAGCATCCCACGAGCAGTACTTC.

The CDR3 reads CASSAMGEQYF. CDR3 coding DNA: TGCGCCAGCAGCGCTATGGGCGAGCAGTACTTC. The chain is built from TRBV4-1 and TRBJ2-5; unclear D gene. TRBJ2-7 explains the end of the DNA better; the J call may be wrong. This CDR3 region has 11 residues. The germline CDR1 and CDR2 sequences are MGHRA and YSYEKL.

The genes are TRBV6-1 and TRBJ1-2; D is ambiguous. The CDR3 loop spans 15 amino acids. Germline V CDR1 and CDR2: MNHNS, SASEGT. V lost 1 base, J lost 0 bases, and 9 bases lay in between. CDR3 loop: CASSEVGRPNYGYTF. The CDR3 nucleotides are TGTGCCAGCAGTGAAGTTGGGCGTCCTAACTATGGCTACACCTTC.

The V call is TRBV27, the J call TRBJ1-5; possible D gene TRBD1, 6 bases. The length of the CDR3 is 15 residues. V was pared by 5 bases and J by 3 bases, with 14 bases between. Per the germline V gene, CDR1 is MNHEY and CDR2 is SMNVEV (reference sequence). CDR3 in amino acids: CASSTQGFHNQPQHF. The CDR3 coding sequence is TGTGCCAGCAGTACCCAGGGGTTTCACAATCAGCCCCAGCATTTT.

J is TRBJ2-5 and V is TRBV10-3; possibly TRBD2 for D (6 bases). V lost 0 bases to trimming and J lost 5 bases, with 10 bases between them. The CDR3 spans 14 residues. Germline V gene sequence: CDR1 ENHRY, CDR2 SYGVKD. The DNA for the CDR3 is TGTGCCATCAGTGAGTCGTTGGGAGGCGAGACCCAGTACTTC. This encodes CAISESLGGETQYF.

This chain uses TRBV19 with TRBJ1-2; D might be TRBD1 (6 bases). The CDR3 runs 13 residues. The germline V and J ends were trimmed by 4 bases and 2 bases, with 8 bases remaining between them. In germline, CDR1 is LNHDA, CDR2 SQIVND (reference sequence). The CDR3 DNA reads TGTGCCAGTAGTAGGCAGGGGAACTATGGCTACACCTTC. Translated: CASSRQGNYGYTF.

The CDR3 sequence is CASTPSGIRAGSTDTQYF. The CDR3 nucleotides read TGTGCCAGCACCCCTAGCGGGATAAGAGCGGGGTCGACAGATACGCAGTATTTT. The chain recombines TRBV27 with TRBJ2-3; 9 nucleotides agree with TRBD2. Trimming cost V 7 bases and J 3 bases; bases outside gene matches: 17. The CDR3 is made up of 18 amino acids. Germline lookup yields CDR1 MNHEY and CDR2 SMNVEV (reference sequence).

The V call is TRBV27, the J call TRBJ2-7, with D possibly being TRBD2 (5 bases). The germline V and J ends were trimmed by 5 bases and 1 base, with 15 bases remaining between them. Germline CDR1 is MNHEY and CDR2 is SMNVEV (reference sequence). This CDR3 is 15 amino acids long. DNA of the CDR3: TGTGCCAGCAGTCCGTTTCCCGGGATTTCCTACGAGCAGTACTTC. It specifies CASSPFPGISYEQYF.

The chain combines TRBV19 with TRBJ1-3; possible D gene TRBD1, 5 bases. V lost 3 bases and J 4 bases, leaving 16 bases between the germline ends. Germline CDR1 LNHDA, CDR2 SQIVND (reference sequence). The CDR3 has 16 amino acids. The CDR3 DNA follows: TGTGCCAGTAGTATCTCACCCGGGACTCTGGGAAACACCATATATTTT. Amino acid sequence: CASSISPGTLGNTIYF.

The chain employs TRBV5-3 and TRBJ1-1, with 7 bases lining up with TRBD1. TRBV5-3 is marked as an open reading frame, function uncertain. This CDR3 is built from 16 residues. The V and J ends lost 4 bases and 3 bases, in that order; junction bases with no gene match: 12. CDR3 nucleotides: TGTGCCAGAAGCGTATCGAGGGGGCGAGGGGACACTGAAGCTTTCTTT. Residues: CARSVSRGRGDTEAFF.

The V call is TRBV4-2, the J call TRBJ1-2; D gene unclear. Germline V gives CDR1 LGHNA, CDR2 YNFKEQ. The V gene lost 0 bases and the J gene lost 4 bases, with 12 bases spanning the gap. This CDR3 is 15 amino acids long. The DNA for the CDR3 is TGTGCCAGCAGCCAAGAACCCACGTCAGGCTATGGCTACACCTTC. This translates into CASSQEPTSGYGYTF.

This clone has more than one count but fewer than ten. The chain joins TRBV5-1 to TRBJ1-1; D is unresolved. V was shortened by 1 base and J by 1 base, with 5 bases between the two germline ends. The CDR3 is 13 residues long. Per the germline V gene, CDR1 is SGHRS and CDR2 is YFSETQ. This chain's CDR3 is CASSLYKNTEAFF. CDR3 DNA sequence: TGCGCCAGCAGCTTGTACAAGAACACTGAAGCTTTCTTT.

The chain combines TRBV10-1 with TRBJ2-3; TRBD1 matches at 9 bases. J was trimmed by 5 bases and V by 3 bases; bases with no gene match: 6. Germline CDR1 reads WNHNN; CDR2 reads SYGVQD (reference sequence). CDR3 size: 15 residues. This CDR3 reads CASSDLGTGRDTQYF. The CDR3 DNA reads as TGCGCCAGCAGTGACCTTGGGACAGGGAGAGATACGCAGTATTTT.

This rearrangement joins TRBV9 to TRBJ2-3, with TRBD1 as a possible D gene (6 bases). The CDR3 contains 18 residues. The ends were cut back, 2 bases at V and 0 bases at J, with 19 bases in the middle. Germline V lookup: CDR1 SGDLS, CDR2 YYNGEE. CDR3 sequence (DNA): TGTGCCAGCAGCGTGAGGGGCGCAGGGGATCTGAGCACAGATACGCAGTATTTT. This codes for CASSVRGAGDLSTDTQYF.

This clone was observed once. The rearrangement uses TRBV5-1 and TRBJ1-4; the D is unclear. The CDR3 consists of 13 residues. V gave up 2 bases and J gave up 4 bases, with 6 bases separating them. Per the germline V gene, CDR1 is SGHRS and CDR2 is YFSETQ. The CDR3 loop is CASSLADNEKLFF. CDR3 in DNA: TGCGCCAGCAGCTTAGCGGATAATGAAAAACTGTTTTTT. Together with reference TRBV5-1 and TRBJ1-4, the CDR3 gives the full variable domain: KAGVTQTPRYLIKTRGQQVTLSCSPISGHRSVSWYQQTPGQGLQFLFEYFSETQRNKGNFPGRFSGRQFSNSRSEMNVSTLELGDSALYLCASSLADNEKLFFGSGTQLSVL.

This chain joins TRBV5-4 and TRBJ2-7, with D perhaps matching TRBD2 (7 bases). The CDR3 length is 13 residues. Germline V gene sequence: CDR1 SGHNT, CDR2 YYREEE (reference sequence). Trimming cost V 0 bases and J 7 bases, with 11 bases left between them. The CDR3 here is CASSLGGGGEQYF. CDR3 DNA sequence: TGTGCCAGCAGCTTGGGGGGGGGCGGTGAGCAGTACTTC.